This TCR beta chain came from a study of OX40 agonist ivuxolimab in advanced cancers. The protocol was immunoSEQ multiplex PCR, while the TCRdb copy is restricted to in-frame clones and leaves out a portion. The repertoire consists of nearly 85,000 clones, with 86% occurring once and the leading ten covering roughly 2%. Germline assignment: CDR1 MNHNS and CDR2 SASEGT. Deletions cut 3 bases from V and 3 bases from J, with 8 bases between. The CDR3 spans 13 residues. The chain has TRBV6-1 and TRBJ1-2; no reliable D call. The specimen was CD4+ or CD8+ T cells sorted from blood, collected in a trial of the OX40 agonist ivuxolimab. The sequence was obtained from an adult with an advanced solid tumor such as melanoma, head and neck, liver or kidney cancer. The CDR3 DNA follows: TGTGCCAGCAGTGAGAAGCCCCACTATGGCTACACCTTC. It encodes CASSEKPHYGYTF.